The clone carrying this TCR beta chain was observed a few times. The target antigen is unknown. The data were obtained in a study of T cell repertoires in cytomegalovirus infection. V shed 6 bases and J shed 4 bases, with 25 bases lying between them. This CDR3 has 18 residues. Per the germline V gene, CDR1 is ENHRY and CDR2 is SYGVKD. TCRdb passed the reads through MiXCR, listing each CDR3 protein once. Among about 890,000 distinct CDR3 sequences listed, roughly a third were seen once. This chain links TRBV10-3 with TRBJ1-3; D gene uncertain. Sample: cultured CD8+ T cells from PBMCs, taken from culture after CMV antigen stimulation. This TCR came from a human donor in good health (CMV status not recorded). Some clones in this sample may be carry-over from other donors' samples. The CDR3 bases are TGTGCCATCAGGGTCCCTCCGGGCTCGTCCAGGAGGGGAAACACCATATATTTT. Protein: CAIRVPPGSSRRGNTIYF.